The rows below give T cell receptor beta chains drawn from one sample of a study of beta chain features in type 1 diabetes. The repertoire was sequenced with immunoSEQ multiplex PCR; TCRdb's copy has only in-frame clones and lacks some. The table includes under 500,000 clones, over 25% detected once. Sequencing was performed on naive CD4+ T cells from blood. Source of these receptors: a man aged 18 to 29 in good health. The CDR3 runs from the conserved cysteine through the conserved F or W. D genes are given only for firm matches. Not all rows give a size; the values are once, few, many and, for expanded clones, a class.

j_call v_call d_call clone_size cdr3_nt cdr3_aa
TRBJ1-5 TRBV2 TRBD1 - TGTGCCAGCAGCGCCACAGGGGGCGATCAGCCCCAGCATTTT CASSATGGDQPQHF
TRBJ2-7 TRBV30 TRBD1 - TGTGCCTGGAGGACCGGGTGGGACAGAGCCTTGGGCGAGCAGTACTTC CAWRTGWDRALGEQYF
TRBJ1-5 TRBV7-2 - few TGTGCCAGCAGCTTAAAGGGGCAAGACCAGCCCCAGCATTTT CASSLKGQDQPQHF
TRBJ2-7 TRBV5-1 - - TGCGCCAGCAGCTTACGGATCCCCACCTACGAGCAGTACTTC CASSLRIPTYEQYF
TRBJ2-6 TRBV2 - - TGTGCCAGCAGTCAGGACTCTGGGGCCAACGTCCTGACTTTC CASSQDSGANVLTF
TRBJ2-6 TRBV28 - few TGTGCCAGCACCGTAACAGGGCAAGGGGCCAACGTCCTGACTTTC CASTVTGQGANVLTF
TRBJ2-7 TRBV14 - - TGTGCCAGCAGACGCCTCGGGGCACCTTCCTACGAGCAGTACTTC CASRRLGAPSYEQYF
TRBJ1-1 TRBV7-9 - few TGTGCCAGCAGCTTAGACCTGACAGGGAACACTGAAGCTTTCTTT CASSLDLTGNTEAFF
TRBJ2-4 TRBV6-1 - - TGTGCCAGCAGTGAAGAGTGGACCAATCTAGCCAAAAACATTCAGTACTTC CASSEEWTNLAKNIQYF
TRBJ1-3 TRBV30 - once TGTGCCTGGAGTGTTAAAGGGGGGACGGTTGGCAACACCATATATTTT CAWSVKGGTVGNTIYF
TRBJ2-1 TRBV6-5 - - TGTGCCAGCAGTTACTCATACTCATCAGCCTACAATGAGCAGTTCTTC CASSYSYSSAYNEQFF
TRBJ2-1 TRBV14 TRBD2 - TGTGCCAGCAGCCAAGAATCCGGGACTATAGAATTTGAGCAGTTCTTC CASSQESGTIEFEQFF
TRBJ2-1 TRBV5-1 - - TGCGCCAGCAGCTTGATGGGCAGCGAGCACAATGAGCAGTTCTTC CASSLMGSEHNEQFF
TRBJ2-1 TRBV6-1 - - TGTGCCAGCAGTGGGACATTGGCCACCTACAATGAGCAGTTCTTC CASSGTLATYNEQFF
TRBJ2-1 TRBV5-1 TRBD2 - TGCGCCAGCAGCCCTGGGACTAGCGGATACAATGAGCAGTTCTTC CASSPGTSGYNEQFF
TRBJ2-4 TRBV30 - - TGTGCCTGGAGTAACGGGAAACCCAAAAACATTCAGTACTTC CAWSNGKPKNIQYF
TRBJ2-1 TRBV20-1 - once TGCAGTGCTAGTCCGGACAATGAGCAGTTCTTC CSASPDNEQFF
TRBJ2-5 TRBV7-9 - - TGTGCCAGCAGCCCGGGGTACCTCCAAGAGACCCAGTACTTC CASSPGYLQETQYF
TRBJ2-7 TRBV5-1 TRBD1 - TGCGCCAGCAGCGCCGGGACAGTCAGCGAGCAGTACTTC CASSAGTVSEQYF
TRBJ2-1 TRBV29-1 - - TGCAGCGTTGCGGGGCTAGGCGCCTACAATGAGCAGTTCTTC CSVAGLGAYNEQFF
TRBJ1-4 TRBV7-9 - - TGTGCCAGCAGCTCCCCGTTAGGGGGACTGTTTTTT CASSSPLGGLFF
TRBJ2-7 TRBV30 TRBD2 few TGTGCCTGGAGTGTCGGCACCGGGACTAGCGGGAGGGACGAGCAGTACTTC CAWSVGTGTSGRDEQYF
TRBJ2-5 TRBV7-9 TRBD2 few TGTGCCAGCAGCTCCCTCCGGATCAGCGGGAGGGCGCGTTTGGAGACCCAGTACTTC CASSSLRISGRARLETQYF
TRBJ1-5 TRBV30 - few TGTGCCTGGAGAGCGCCAGGGGATCAGCCCCAGCATTTT CAWRAPGDQPQHF
TRBJ2-7 TRBV9 TRBD2 few TGTGCCAGCAGCTCTCGGACTAGCGGGATCGGCGAGCAGTACTTC CASSSRTSGIGEQYF
TRBJ2-7 TRBV20-1 - - TGCAGTGCACTCCGCTACGAGCAGTACTTC CSALRYEQYF
TRBJ1-4 TRBV7-8 - - TGTGCCAGCAGACATGTTAATGAAAAACTGTTTTTT CASRHVNEKLFF
TRBJ1-2 TRBV23-1 - - TGCGCCAGCAGTCAATCGCGGGCGTATGGCTACACCTTC CASSQSRAYGYTF
TRBJ2-3 TRBV7-2 - few TGTGCCAGCCGACTCGGGGGCACAGATACGCAGTATTTT CASRLGGTDTQYF
TRBJ1-4 TRBV30 - - TGTGCCTGGAGTGTACGTCGAAGGAGTGAAAAACTGTTTTTT CAWSVRRRSEKLFF
TRBJ2-7 TRBV4-2 - - TGTGCCAGCAGCCAAGAGGCCATCGAGCAGTACTTC CASSQEAIEQYF
TRBJ2-3 TRBV30 - - TGTGCCTGGGAGACAGGCACAGATACGCAGTATTTT CAWETGTDTQYF
TRBJ2-2 TRBV29-1 TRBD1 - TGCAGCGCCGACAGGGGGTTGAACACCGGGGAGCTGTTTTTT CSADRGLNTGELFF